This section outlines one TCR beta chain sequence together with its context. Its antigen remains unknown. The data derive from a study of siplizumab effects on memory and regulatory T cells. Assay used: immunoSEQ multiplex PCR; TCRdb lists only in-frame clones, some missing. The table lists 100,000 or so clones, approximately 92% of them singletons, with about 2.6% in the top ten. This CDR3 region has 15 residues. Trimming cost V 7 bases and J 8 bases; bases outside gene matches: 8. Looked up from germline, CDR1 is SGHTA and CDR2 is FQGNSA. General study results and limits: Proliferating Tregs from siplizumab cultures lacked functional confirmation of suppression. The apparent diversity of naive T cells exceeded that of memory cells, and naive T cells seemed to make a major contribution to the alloresponse. No naive or memory phenotype could be assigned to roughly 80-95% of proliferating clones. The drug siplizumab significantly decreased the alloreactive sequences that could be traced to unstimulated CD4+ memory cells.

Sequenced: CD4+ T cells sorted from blood. This receptor was obtained from a human donor in good health. Some clones in this sample may be carry-over from other donors' samples. The chain has TRBV7-2 and TRBJ2-1, with 13 nucleotides matching TRBD2. CDR3 coding DNA: TGTGCCAGCACCATCGGACTAGCGGGAGTCTATGAGCAGTTCTTC. Translation: CASTIGLAGVYEQFF.